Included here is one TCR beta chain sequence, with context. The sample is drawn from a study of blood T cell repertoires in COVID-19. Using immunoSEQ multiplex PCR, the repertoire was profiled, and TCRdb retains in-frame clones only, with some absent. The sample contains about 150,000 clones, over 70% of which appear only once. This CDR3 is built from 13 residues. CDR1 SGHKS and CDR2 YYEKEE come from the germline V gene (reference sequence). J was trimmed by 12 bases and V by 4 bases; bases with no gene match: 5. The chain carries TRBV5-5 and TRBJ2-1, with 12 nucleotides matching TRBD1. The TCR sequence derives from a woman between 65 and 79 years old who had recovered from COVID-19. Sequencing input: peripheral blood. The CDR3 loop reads CASSPGQGAGQFF. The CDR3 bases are TGTGCCAGCAGCCCGGGACAGGGGGCCGGGCAGTTCTTC.